The clone carrying this TCR beta chain was recorded many times. These data originate in a study of T cells in Graves' hyperthyroidism and ophthalmopathy. There are 14 residues in the CDR3. Germline lookup yields CDR1 MDHEN and CDR2 SYDVKM. Trimming at V came to 2 bases and at J to 6 bases, leaving 0 bases not matched to a gene. The investigators amplified TCR beta CDR3 regions from RNA transcripts. HTBI primers were employed in a first-round RT-PCR of the TCR CDR3. TCRdb fed the multiplex PCR reads into MiXCR, producing one record per CDR3 protein. The sample has roughly 420,000 distinct CDR3 sequences, about 13% seen once; the top ten hold approximately 5.3%.

V and J are TRBV28 and TRBJ2-1, with 11 bases that match TRBD2. The specimen was blood. The source is a woman younger than 35 with Graves' hyperthyroidism. The CDR3 sequence is CASSLTSGSNEQFF. Written as DNA, the CDR3 is TGTGCCAGCAGTTTAACTAGCGGGAGCAATGAGCAGTTCTTC.